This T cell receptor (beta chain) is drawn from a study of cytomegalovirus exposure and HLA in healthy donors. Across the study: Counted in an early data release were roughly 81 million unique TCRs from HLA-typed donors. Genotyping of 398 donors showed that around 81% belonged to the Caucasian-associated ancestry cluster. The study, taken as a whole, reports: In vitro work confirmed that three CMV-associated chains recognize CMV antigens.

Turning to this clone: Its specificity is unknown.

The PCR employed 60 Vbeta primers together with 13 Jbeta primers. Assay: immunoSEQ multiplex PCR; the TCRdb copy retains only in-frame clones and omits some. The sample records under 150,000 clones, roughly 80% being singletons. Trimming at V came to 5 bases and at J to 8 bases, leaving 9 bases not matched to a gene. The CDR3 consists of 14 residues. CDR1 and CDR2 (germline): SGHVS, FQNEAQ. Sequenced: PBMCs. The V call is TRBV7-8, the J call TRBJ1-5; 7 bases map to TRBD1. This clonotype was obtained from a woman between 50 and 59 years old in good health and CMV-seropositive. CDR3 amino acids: CASSQGDSVEPQHF. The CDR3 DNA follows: TGTGCCAGCAGCCAAGGGGACAGTGTAGAGCCCCAGCATTTT.